A single TCR beta chain is shown here with its context. Its antigen is unidentified. This record belongs to a study of shared clonotypes between healthy human individuals. About the study: Three plates were used per donor for CD4 naive, three for CD4 memory, two for CD8 naive and one for CD8 memory.

The data were produced by immunoSEQ multiplex PCR, yet TCRdb's version contains in-frame clones alone and is incomplete. The table lists about 600,000 clones, more than 95% of them singletons. Findings of the study overall: It was expected that sequencing depth would affect clonotype sharing among donors.

The sequencing sample was made of naive CD4+ T cells sorted from blood. Subset here: CD45RA+ positively selected. This clonotype was obtained from a woman under 40 in good health.

Here the CDR3 DNA reads TGTGCCAGCAGCGCAATGGGACTAGCGGGAGGCCTCTCCTACAATGAGCAGTTCTTC. As protein: CASSAMGLAGGLSYNEQFF. This chain joins TRBV7-8 and TRBJ2-1, with 15 bases matching TRBD2. The CDR3 extends over 19 amino acids. Germline loops: CDR1 SGHVS, CDR2 FQNEAQ. V lost 5 bases, J lost 0 bases, and 8 bases stayed unmatched.